The 21 T cell receptor beta chains in this list originate from one sample, sequenced in a study of T cells in localized non-small cell lung cancer. The repertoire was sequenced with immunoSEQ multiplex PCR; TCRdb's copy has only in-frame clones and lacks some. The table includes 55,000 to 80,000 clones, 84% detected once. Sample: peripheral blood, taken before any cancer treatment. The receptor set was obtained from a female donor aged 60 or older with stage I lung adenocarcinoma.

This chain joins TRBV30 and TRBJ2-4; possible D gene TRBD2, 5 bases. Germline assignment: CDR1 GTSNPN and CDR2 SVGIG (reference sequence). The CDR3 extends over 14 amino acids. Trimming stripped 0 bases from V and 1 base from J, with 7 bases between. The CDR3: CAWSVSGAKNIQYF. The CDR3 DNA is TGTGCCTGGAGTGTTTCGGGGGCCAAAAACATTCAGTACTTC. Drawing the rest from reference TRBV30 and TRBJ2-4, the complete variable domain is SQTIHQWPATLVQPVGSPLSLECTVEGTSNPNLYWYRQAAGRGLQLLFYSVGIGQISSEVPQNLSASRPQDRQFILSSKKLLLSDSGFYLCAWSVSGAKNIQYFGAGTRLSVL.

The chain uses TRBV2 and TRBJ1-2; a weak D match, TRBD1 (5 bases). Deletions cut 5 bases from V and 8 bases from J, with 21 bases between. Germline V gene sequence: CDR1 SNHLY, CDR2 FYNNEI. The CDR3 has 15 amino acids. The CDR3: CASSPSGASRGGYTF. CDR3 nucleotide sequence: TGTGCCAGCAGTCCAAGCGGAGCGAGTAGGGGAGGCTACACCTTC.

The gene calls are TRBV15 and TRBJ1-4; 9 bases agree with TRBD1. CDR1 and CDR2 (germline): LNHNV, YYDKDF (reference sequence). The CDR3 is 16 residues long. Trimming took 0 bases from V and 7 from J; bases not matched to a gene: 6. CDR3 coding DNA: TGTGCCACCAGCAGAGATTCGGGGACAGGGTCTGAAAAACTGTTTTTT. Translated: CATSRDSGTGSEKLFF.

The rearrangement joins TRBV5-1 to TRBJ2-7; perhaps TRBD2 as D (5 bases). From germline, CDR1 is SGHRS and CDR2 YFSETQ. The V gene lost 4 bases and the J gene lost 2 bases, with 13 bases spanning the gap. The CDR3 extends over 14 amino acids. The CDR3 DNA reads as TGCGCCAGCAGCGCGACGGGATTTACCTACGAGCAGTACTTC. The encoded protein is CASSATGFTYEQYF.

The rearrangement joins TRBV11-2 to TRBJ2-7; 7 bases are shared with TRBD2. The CDR3 is 18 amino acids. Trimming took 2 bases from V and 0 from J; bases not matched to a gene: 13. The germline gives CDR1 SGHAT, CDR2 FQNNGV. CDR3 protein: CASSLIGGVQQHSYEQYF. The CDR3 DNA reads TGTGCCAGCAGCTTAATTGGGGGGGTACAGCAACACTCCTACGAGCAGTACTTC. Full variable domain (outside the CDR3, taken from reference TRBV11-2 and TRBJ2-7): EAGVAQSPRYKIIEKRQSVAFWCNPISGHATLYWYQQILGQGPKLLIQFQNNGVVDDSQLPKDRFSAERLKGVDSTLKIQPAKLEDSAVYLCASSLIGGVQQHSYEQYFGPGTRLTVT.

V usage is TRBV7-9 and J usage is TRBJ2-5; D unclear. Germline-derived CDR1 and CDR2 are SEHNR and FQNEAQ (reference sequence). The ends were cut back, 1 base at V and 1 base at J, with 7 bases in the middle. This CDR3 has 14 amino acids. The CDR3 bases are TGTGCCAGCAGCTTAGTCCACGCCCAAGAGACCCAGTACTTC. Translation: CASSLVHAQETQYF.

This chain joins TRBV5-6 and TRBJ2-5; 9 bases are shared with TRBD1. TRBJ2-7 matches the DNA end more closely, so the J call is doubtful. The CDR3 totals 15 residues. In germline, CDR1 is SGHDT, CDR2 YYEEEE. In DNA form, the CDR3 reads TGTGCCAGCAGCTTTACCGGGACAGGGTATAACGAGCAGTACTTC. It is translated as CASSFTGTGYNEQYF.

V gene TRBV6-5 combines with J gene TRBJ2-1, with TRBD2 matching 14 bases. Germline-derived CDR1 and CDR2 are MNHEY and SVGAGI. This CDR3 is 15 amino acids long. Trimming cost V 6 bases and J 7 bases; bases outside gene matches: 5. The CDR3 loop reads CASSGLAGGENEQFF. CDR3 bases: TGTGCCAGCAGCGGACTAGCGGGAGGTGAAAATGAGCAGTTCTTC.

The CDR3 coding sequence is TGTGCCAGCAGCCCCCCAGTGAACTATGGCTACACCTTC. This gives the protein CASSPPVNYGYTF. The gene calls are TRBV11-1 and TRBJ1-2; D unclear. Germline V gene lookup returns CDR1 SGHAT and CDR2 FQDESV (reference sequence). Trimming removed 5 bases from V and 2 bases from J, with 9 bases in between. The CDR3 has 13 amino acids.

This chain connects TRBV2 to TRBJ1-2, with TRBD1 identical over 7 bases. The V gene's germline CDR1 is SNHLY and CDR2 FYNNEI. V dropped 7 bases and J dropped 6; count of bases not matched to a gene: 11. There are 14 residues in the CDR3. In nucleotides, the CDR3 is TGTGCCAGCACGAGGTACACAGGGGTCGATGGCTACACCTTC. Translated, it gives CASTRYTGVDGYTF.

In regard to this clone: The same CDR3 is also encoded by other DNA sequences in this sample. This sequence joins TRBV9 and TRBJ2-2, with TRBD2 matching 8 bases. The trim removed 0 bases at V and 5 bases at J, leaving 9 bases unmatched. The CDR3 sequence is 17 residues long. CDR1 SGDLS and CDR2 YYNGEE come from the germline V gene. The CDR3 loop reads CASSVVGSGSHTGELFF. CDR3 nucleotide sequence: TGTGCCAGCAGCGTAGTAGGGAGCGGGAGTCATACCGGGGAGCTGTTTTTT.

This chain uses TRBV27 with TRBJ1-2, with D possibly being TRBD1 (5 bases). This CDR3 is built from 14 residues. The germline gives CDR1 MNHEY, CDR2 SMNVEV (reference sequence). The ends were cut back, 5 bases at V and 7 bases at J, with 17 bases in the middle. CDR3 bases: TGTGCCAGCAGTATGTCAGGGCGAGTAGGTGGCTACACCTTC. The encoded protein is CASSMSGRVGGYTF.

This clone was observed a handful of times. V and J are TRBV19 and TRBJ1-1, with a tentative D call TRBD1 (6 bases). Germline-derived CDR1 and CDR2 are LNHDA and SQIVND (reference sequence). CDR3 length: 16 amino acids. Trimming took off 1 base at V and 0 bases at J, with 12 bases between the two ends. This CDR3 is CASSIGSRTVNTEAFF. CDR3 DNA: TGTGCCAGTAGTATAGGGTCTAGGACAGTGAACACTGAAGCTTTCTTT.

V usage is TRBV10-3 and J usage is TRBJ1-5, with D possibly being TRBD1 (6 bases). The CDR3 length is 14 residues. Looked up from germline, CDR1 is ENHRY and CDR2 is SYGVKD. With 0 bases removed from V and 7 bases from J, the gap between germline ends came to 10 bases. The CDR3 sequence: CAISESTGKQPQHF. The CDR3 DNA reads as TGTGCCATCAGTGAGTCCACAGGGAAGCAGCCCCAGCATTTT.

The chain employs TRBV7-9 and TRBJ1-2; D is perhaps TRBD1 (6 bases). The germline CDR1 and CDR2 sequences are SEHNR and FQNEAQ (reference sequence). The CDR3 extends over 12 amino acids. V was pared by 5 bases and J by 8 bases, with 12 bases between. CDR3 amino acids: CASSLQGRGYTF. The CDR3 nucleotides read TGTGCCAGCAGCCTACAGGGACGCGGCTACACCTTC.

The chain couples TRBV21-1 to TRBJ1-5; TRBD1 is taken as the D call from the table, unchecked against the DNA. TRBV21-1 is given as a pseudogene. The CDR3 extends over 12 amino acids. CDR3 sequence reads: CAIEGGNQPQHF. The CDR3, as DNA: TGTGCCATCGAGGGGGGCAATCAGCCCCAGCATTTT.

The rearrangement uses TRBV4-1 and TRBJ2-6; D is unclear. The germline CDR1 and CDR2 sequences are MGHRA and YSYEKL. This CDR3 contains 18 residues. V was clipped by 0 bases and J by 0 bases, with 12 bases between them. The CDR3 coding sequence is TGCGCCAGCAGCCAAGATTTCGGAGTGAGCTCTGGGGCCAACGTCCTGACTTTC. As protein: CASSQDFGVSSGANVLTF.

The chain is built from TRBV19 and TRBJ2-1; D remains unclear. Germline-derived CDR1 and CDR2 are LNHDA and SQIVND (reference sequence). V lost 1 base and J lost 9, with 10 bases in between. This CDR3 comprises 13 residues. The CDR3 spells CASSIVIESEQFF. The CDR3 bases are TGTGCCAGTAGTATAGTGATCGAGTCTGAGCAGTTCTTC.

In this sample, this clone turned up once. The CDR3: CASSLEGPYNEQFF. In DNA, the CDR3 is TGTGCCAGCAGCTTAGAAGGCCCATACAATGAGCAGTTCTTC. The rearrangement uses TRBV11-2 and TRBJ2-1; no firm D call. This CDR3 has 14 residues. Germline V gene sequence: CDR1 SGHAT, CDR2 FQNNGV. Trimming shortened V by 0 bases and J by 4 bases, and 7 bases separated the two germline ends.

The CDR3 here is CAWSGGVNQPQHF. The CDR3 region has the DNA TGTGCCTGGAGTGGGGGGGTTAATCAGCCCCAGCATTTT. J is TRBJ1-5 and V is TRBV30; possibly TRBD1 for D (5 bases). V was shortened by 1 base and J by 4 bases, with 8 bases between the two germline ends. Germline V gene data show CDR1 as GTSNPN and CDR2 as SVGIG (reference sequence). The CDR3 is 13 amino acids.

The V call is TRBV6-5, the J call TRBJ1-1; D might be TRBD1 (6 bases). Trimming cost V 2 bases and J 1 base, with 11 bases left between them. CDR1 and CDR2 (germline): MNHEY, SVGAGI. This CDR3 has 15 residues. CDR3 region: CASSYLRTANTEAFF. The CDR3 DNA follows: TGTGCCAGCAGTTACCTCCGGACAGCGAACACTGAAGCTTTCTTT.